Sequencing of this T cell receptor (beta chain) was carried out in a study of blood T cell repertoires in COVID-19. The CDR3 has 12 amino acids. V was cut by 5 bases and J by 5 bases, with 7 bases left in between. Germline V gene sequence: CDR1 SGHTA, CDR2 FQGTGA. Clones were sequenced by immunoSEQ multiplex PCR, and TCRdb holds only the in-frame ones, with some missing. The sample has over 75,000 clones; about 88% are singletons. The chain uses TRBV7-3 and TRBJ2-1; no clear D gene. The origin of this receptor is a woman of 80 years or more with acute or convalescent COVID-19. The sample taken for sequencing was peripheral blood. CDR3 region: CASSTTNNEQFF. The CDR3 DNA reads TGTGCCAGCAGCACAACAAACAATGAGCAGTTCTTC.